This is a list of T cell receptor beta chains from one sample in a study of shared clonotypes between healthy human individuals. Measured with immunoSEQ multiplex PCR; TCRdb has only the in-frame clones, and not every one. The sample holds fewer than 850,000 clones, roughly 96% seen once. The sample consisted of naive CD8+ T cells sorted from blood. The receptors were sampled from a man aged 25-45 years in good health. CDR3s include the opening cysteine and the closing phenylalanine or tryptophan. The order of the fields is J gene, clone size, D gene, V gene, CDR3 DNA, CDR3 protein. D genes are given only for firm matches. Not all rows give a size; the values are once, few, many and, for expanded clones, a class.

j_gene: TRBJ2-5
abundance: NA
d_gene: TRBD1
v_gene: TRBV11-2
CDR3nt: TGTGCCAGCAGCGAAGGACAGGGCTGGGGGGAGACCCAGTACTTC
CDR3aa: CASSEGQGWGETQYF

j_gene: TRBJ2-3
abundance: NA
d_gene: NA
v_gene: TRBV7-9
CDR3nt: TGTGCCAGCAGCCACGGGACTTCGGATCTCACAGATACGCAGTATTTT
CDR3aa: CASSHGTSDLTDTQYF

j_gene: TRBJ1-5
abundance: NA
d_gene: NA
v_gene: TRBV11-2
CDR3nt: TGTGCCAGCAGCCCAGGGCCGGGAAATCAGCCCCAGCATTTT
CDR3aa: CASSPGPGNQPQHF

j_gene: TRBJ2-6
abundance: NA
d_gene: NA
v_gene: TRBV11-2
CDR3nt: TGTGCCAGCAGCCGGGATGGGGTACCTGGGGCCAACGTCCTGACTTTC
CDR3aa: CASSRDGVPGANVLTF

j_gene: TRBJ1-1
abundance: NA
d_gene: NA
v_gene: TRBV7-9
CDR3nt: TGTGCCAGCAGCTTAGCGAAGGACAAGGTATGGTACACTGAAGCTTTCTTT
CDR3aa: CASSLAKDKVWYTEAFF

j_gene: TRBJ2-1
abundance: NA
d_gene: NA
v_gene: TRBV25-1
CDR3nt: TGTGCCAGCAGTGAAAAGGGCCACATCGACAATGAGCAGTTCTTC
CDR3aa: CASSEKGHIDNEQFF

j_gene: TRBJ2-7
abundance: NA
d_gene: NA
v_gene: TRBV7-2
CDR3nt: TGTGCCAGCAGCTTAGGACTGGACTTCTACGAGCAGTACTTC
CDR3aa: CASSLGLDFYEQYF

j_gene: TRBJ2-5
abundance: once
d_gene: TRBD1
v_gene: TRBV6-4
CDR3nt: TGTGCCAGCACCTCGGACAGGGCGGAGACCCAGTACTTC
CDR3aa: CASTSDRAETQYF

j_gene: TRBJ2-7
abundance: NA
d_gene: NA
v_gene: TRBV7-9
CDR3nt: TGTGCCAGCAGCCAAGGTCGGATTACCTACGAGCAGTACTTC
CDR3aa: CASSQGRITYEQYF

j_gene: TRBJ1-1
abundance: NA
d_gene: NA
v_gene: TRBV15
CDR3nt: TGTGCCACCAGCAGAGCCGGCCAGGACCACACTGAAGCTTTCTTT
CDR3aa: CATSRAGQDHTEAFF

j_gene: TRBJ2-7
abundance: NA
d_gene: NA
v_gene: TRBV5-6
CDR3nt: TGTGCCAGCAGCACGGACGATCTAGAGGCCTACGAGCAGTACTTC
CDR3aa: CASSTDDLEAYEQYF

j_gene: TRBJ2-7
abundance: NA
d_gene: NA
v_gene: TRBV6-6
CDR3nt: TGTGCCAGCAGTGATACTAGTTCTACCTACGAGCAGTACTTC
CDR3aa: CASSDTSSTYEQYF

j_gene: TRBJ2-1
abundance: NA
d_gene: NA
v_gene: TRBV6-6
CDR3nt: TGTGCCAGCAGCGAAAGTACTGAGCAGTTCTTC
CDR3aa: CASSESTEQFF

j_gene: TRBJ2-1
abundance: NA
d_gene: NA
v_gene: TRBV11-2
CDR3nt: TGTGCCAGCGTCGTAGCCGGACTCTACAATGAGCAGTTCTTC
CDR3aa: CASVVAGLYNEQFF

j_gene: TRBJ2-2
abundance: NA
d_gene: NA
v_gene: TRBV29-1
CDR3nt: TGCAGCGTTGCAGGTCTTGGCGGGGAGCTGTTTTTT
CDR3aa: CSVAGLGGELFF

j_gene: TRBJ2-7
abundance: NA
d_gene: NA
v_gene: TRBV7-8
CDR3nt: TGTGCCAGCAGCTTATTCGCAGGGACACCCTACGAGCAGTACTTC
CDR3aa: CASSLFAGTPYEQYF

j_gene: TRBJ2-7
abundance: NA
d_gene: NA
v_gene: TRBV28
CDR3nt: TGTGCCAGCAGTTTGCTGCCCAGGGATGAGCAGTACTTC
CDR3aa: CASSLLPRDEQYF

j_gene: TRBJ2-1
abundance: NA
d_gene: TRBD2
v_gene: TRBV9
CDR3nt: TGTGCCAGCAGCGTAGAGGGTAGCGGGAGCGGGGCCTCCTACAATGAGCAGTTCTTC
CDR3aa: CASSVEGSGSGASYNEQFF

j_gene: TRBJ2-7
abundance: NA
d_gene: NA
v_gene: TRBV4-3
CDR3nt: TGCGCCAGCAGCCCCGTCGGGGGAGCCTACGAGCAGTACTTC
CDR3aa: CASSPVGGAYEQYF

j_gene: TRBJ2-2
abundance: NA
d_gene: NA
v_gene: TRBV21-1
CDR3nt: TGTGCCAGCACAAGAGTAAAACCGGGACTAGCGGATCTCGGGGAGCTGTTTTTT
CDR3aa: CASTRVKPGLADLGELFF